A selection of T cell receptor beta chains follows, all from one sample in a study of memory CD4+ T cells and cytomegalovirus serostatus. The data were produced by immunoSEQ multiplex PCR, yet TCRdb's version contains in-frame clones alone and is incomplete. The table lists roughly 67,000 clones, more than 75% of them singletons. Sequencing used memory CD4+ T cells from blood. The receptors here all came from an adult in good health and CMV-seropositive. The conserved cysteine and the conserved F or W are not part of the CDR3 here. Clone size is stated in some rows and not others, as once, few, many or a class when expanded.

J | size | V | CDR3
TRBJ1-5 | - | TRBV28 | ASSPRGQGDQPQH
TRBJ2-3 | - | TRBV11-1 | ASSLNRDTQY
TRBJ1-1 | - | TRBV6-1 | ASSVETWSTEAF
TRBJ2-3 | - | TRBV7-2 | ASSFQTNTQY
TRBJ1-1 | - | TRBV10-1 | ASSNIGENTEAF
- | - | TRBV5-1 | ASSSVAGGSYEQY
TRBJ2-7 | - | TRBV10-3 | AISAGGYEQY
TRBJ1-1 | - | TRBV11-2 | ASSLALGTEAF
TRBJ1-2 | - | TRBV10-3 | AVSDRGRNYGYT
TRBJ2-2 | - | TRBV5-4 | ASSTAQGVTGELF
TRBJ2-5 | - | TRBV12-5 | ASGLVSSRNRQTQY
TRBJ2-2 | - | TRBV5-1 | ASSPRGGVAGELF
TRBJ2-7 | - | TRBV4-1 | ASSPHPGRGGEQY
TRBJ1-1 | - | TRBV27 | ASSTRDSPMNTEAF
TRBJ2-2 | - | TRBV30 | AWQGVSGVANTGELF
TRBJ2-1 | - | TRBV7-2 | ASSLGSASYNEQF
TRBJ2-1 | - | TRBV4-1 | ASSQANLAGFGNEQF
TRBJ2-3 | - | TRBV5-1 | ASRAGRGSTDTQY
TRBJ1-1 | few | TRBV30 | AWAGNTEAF
TRBJ2-6 | once | TRBV18 | ASSPPGANVLT
TRBJ2-2 | - | TRBV9 | ASSPPGGHMNTGELF
TRBJ2-2 | - | TRBV4-3 | ASSQSGYTGELF
TRBJ2-3 | - | TRBV6-1 | ASSDTSTADTQY
TRBJ2-5 | - | TRBV7-6 | ASSLARSGGARETQY
TRBJ2-7 | - | TRBV7-2 | ASSASTAAYEQY
TRBJ1-2 | - | TRBV9 | ASSDPLDGGYT
TRBJ1-4 | - | TRBV9 | ASSAFGQRNEKLF
TRBJ1-3 | - | TRBV7-9 | ASSPPEGKGNTIY
TRBJ2-7 | - | TRBV5-6 | ASSTPGGEQY
TRBJ2-3 | - | TRBV19 | ASSTLAGFTDTQY
TRBJ1-5 | - | TRBV30 | AWGSEFSQPQH
TRBJ2-3 | - | TRBV27 | ASSLSQGADTQY
TRBJ2-7 | - | TRBV5-4 | ASSLGGLAEEQY
TRBJ2-7 | - | TRBV6-5 | ASSYTHDSSYEQY
TRBJ2-7 | - | TRBV2 | ASTGTSWNEQY
TRBJ2-7 | - | TRBV18 | ASSPPATGDYEQY
TRBJ2-1 | - | TRBV6-5 | ASSRRGLYNEQF
TRBJ1-1 | - | TRBV30 | AWSLLTGSTEAF
TRBJ1-5 | few | TRBV5-1 | ASSSQGLLDQPQH
TRBJ1-6 | - | TRBV7-9 | ASSAGQPNSPLH
TRBJ1-4 | many | TRBV18 | ASGDGNEKLF
TRBJ2-3 | - | TRBV30 | AWSVLGSGGDTQY
TRBJ1-5 | - | TRBV5-8 | ASSLDRGLSNQPQH
TRBJ2-5 | - | TRBV7-3 | ASSLTREPGETQY
TRBJ1-2 | - | TRBV7-2 | ASNPGGSRRGYT
TRBJ2-3 | - | TRBV6-6 | ASTLTGPSVDTQY
TRBJ2-2 | - | TRBV18 | ASTTGGTGGVGELF
TRBJ1-3 | few | TRBV5-4 | ASSLDRGRTGNTIY
TRBJ1-5 | - | TRBV2 | ASSRDSNQPQH
TRBJ1-4 | once | TRBV6-1 | ASLRDRGLEKLF
TRBJ2-6 | few | TRBV4-1 | ASSRGGLISGANVLT
TRBJ2-7 | - | TRBV6-5 | ASSYSMAGSYEQY